This entry describes one TCR beta chain. In the sort, naive CD8 T cells were defined as CD8+CD4-CCR7+CD45RA+. The sample comes from a study of molecular identifiers for immune sequencing clone quantification. The CDR3 loop spans 16 amino acids. CDR1 is DFQATT and CDR2 is SNEGSKA in the germline V gene (reference sequence). V gave up 1 base and J gave up 5 bases, with 17 bases separating them. Using its own MiXCR run on the PCR reads, TCRdb lists one record per CDR3 protein. This table has about 630,000 distinct CDR3 sequences, about 25% appearing once. The chain carries TRBV20-1 and TRBJ1-4; D not certain. The TCR originated in a human donor in good health. Some libraries in this study had Jurkat cell RNA spiked in. Specimen: naive CD8+ T cells from blood, with Jurkat cell RNA spiked in. The subset is: FACS-sorted CD8+CD4-CCR7+CD45RA+ naive T cells. DNA for the CDR3: TGCAGTGCTAGAGCTGGCGACGGATTCCCCAATGAAAAACTGTTTTTT. It codes for CSARAGDGFPNEKLFF.